The next 22 T cell receptor beta chains were all read from a single sample in a study of blood T cell repertoires in COVID-19. TCRdb keeps only in-frame clones here, not all; method: immunoSEQ multiplex PCR. The table records approximately 70,000 clones, roughly three quarters of them present only once. The specimen was peripheral blood. Receptors were obtained from a woman aged 55 to 70 with acute or convalescent COVID-19.

The chain joins TRBV2 to TRBJ1-4; the D gene is possibly TRBD1 (6 bases). Looked up from germline, CDR1 is SNHLY and CDR2 is FYNNEI. CDR3 size: 16 residues. Trimming took 3 bases from V and 1 from J, leaving 12 bases between them. CDR3 bases: TGTGCCAGCAGTGATCGTAGGGGGGGAACTAATGAAAAACTGTTTTTT. This translates into CASSDRRGGTNEKLFF.

This clone has a single count. The CDR3 DNA reads TGCAGCGTTGAAGATAGAGCAGGCTGGGAGGAGAGGGAAAAACTGTTTTTT. Its translation is CSVEDRAGWEEREKLFF. The chain uses TRBV29-1 and TRBJ1-4; D gene unclear. The CDR3 is made up of 17 amino acids. Trimming pared 0 bases from V and 8 bases from J, leaving 22 bases between. Germline V gene sequence: CDR1 SQVTM, CDR2 ANQGSEA.

A few counts support this clone. The chain has TRBV6-6 and TRBJ1-5; tentatively, D is TRBD1 (5 bases). The CDR3 covers 16 residues. CDR1 and CDR2 from the germline V gene are MNHNY and SVGAGI (reference sequence). The germline V and J ends were trimmed by 4 bases and 0 bases, with 13 bases remaining between them. The CDR3 DNA follows: TGTGCCAGCAGTTCCGGGGGGGGATTTAGCAATCAGCCCCAGCATTTT. It is translated as CASSSGGGFSNQPQHF.

V and J are TRBV30 and TRBJ2-6, with D maybe TRBD1 (5 bases). V lost 1 base and J 2 bases, leaving 12 bases between the germline ends. The CDR3 sequence is 16 residues long. CDR1 is GTSNPN and CDR2 is SVGIG in the germline V gene (reference sequence). CDR3 loop: CAWSARQRPGANVLTF. CDR3 sequence (DNA): TGTGCCTGGAGTGCCAGACAGCGCCCTGGGGCCAACGTCCTGACTTTC. The full variable domain, rest sourced from reference TRBV30 and TRBJ2-6, is SQTIHQWPATLVQPVGSPLSLECTVEGTSNPNLYWYRQAAGRGLQLLFYSVGIGQISSEVPQNLSASRPQDRQFILSSKKLLLSDSGFYLCAWSARQRPGANVLTFGAGSRLTVL.

J is TRBJ2-1 and V is TRBV5-1, with 9 nucleotides matching TRBD1. CDR1 and CDR2 (germline): SGHRS, YFSETQ. V was clipped by 2 bases and J by 8 bases; unmatched bases: 8. The CDR3 has 15 residues. DNA for the CDR3: TGCGCCAGCAGCTTCACTGGACAGGGGCTCGATGAGCAGTTCTTC. It yields the protein CASSFTGQGLDEQFF.

This chain joins TRBV7-2 and TRBJ1-2, with TRBD1 as a possible D gene (6 bases). The V gene lost 10 bases and the J gene lost 8 bases, with 14 bases spanning the gap. Germline V gives CDR1 SGHTA, CDR2 FQGNSA. The CDR3 loop spans 11 amino acids. CDR3 coding DNA: TGTGCCACCGTAACAGGGCACGGCTACACCTTC. This codes for CATVTGHGYTF.

J is TRBJ2-7 and V is TRBV7-2; 8 nucleotides agree with TRBD2. Germline-derived CDR1 and CDR2 are SGHTA and FQGNSA. The CDR3 spans 15 residues. V dropped 5 bases and J dropped 2; count of bases not matched to a gene: 8. The chain's CDR3 is CASSRLGGGTYEQYF. DNA of the CDR3: TGTGCCAGCAGCCGCCTTGGCGGGGGGACCTACGAGCAGTACTTC.

J is TRBJ2-3 and V is TRBV7-3, with unresolved D. CDR3 length: 12 residues. Germline loops: CDR1 SGHTA, CDR2 FQGTGA. Trimming removed 2 bases at V and 8 bases at J, with 8 bases between. CDR3 nucleotide sequence: TGTGCCAGCAGCTTAGACCCGGGTACGCAGTATTTT. Amino acid sequence: CASSLDPGTQYF.

The chain links TRBV5-1 to TRBJ2-3; TRBD2 agrees at 8 bases. The CDR3 covers 17 residues. The V gene's germline CDR1 is SGHRS and CDR2 YFSETQ. The V segment lost 0 bases and the J segment 0 bases; nucleotides outside the gene matches: 6. CDR3 sequence reads: CASSLGMSGGSTDTQYF. The CDR3 DNA follows: TGCGCCAGCAGCTTGGGTATGAGCGGGGGAAGCACAGATACGCAGTATTTT.

The genes are TRBV4-1 and TRBJ1-6; TRBD1 matches at 8 bases. CDR1 MGHRA and CDR2 YSYEKL come from the germline V gene. This CDR3 spans 17 amino acids. The J segment lost 7 bases and the V segment lost 2 bases, leaving 10 bases of the junction unmatched. DNA for the CDR3: TGCGCCAGCAGCCAAACAGGGGGAAGTTCGTGGAATTCACCCCTCCACTTT. Translated, it gives CASSQTGGSSWNSPLHF.

CDR3 DNA sequence: TGCGCCAGCAGCCAAGAATTAGCGGCAAAGACCCAGTACTTC. Translated: CASSQELAAKTQYF. The rearrangement links TRBV4-1 to TRBJ2-5; D might be TRBD2 (6 bases). Trimming stripped 0 bases from V and 6 bases from J, with 11 bases between. The CDR3 is 14 residues long. The germline gives CDR1 MGHRA, CDR2 YSYEKL.

The chain uses TRBV5-4 and TRBJ2-7; D gene uncertain. The CDR3 has 13 amino acids. Trimming cost V 5 bases and J 7 bases, with 16 bases left between them. The germline gives CDR1 SGHNT, CDR2 YYREEE (reference sequence). DNA for the CDR3: TGTGCCAGCAGAAGCCCCATCAAAGAGGAGCAGTACTTC. Its protein is CASRSPIKEEQYF.

This chain links TRBV19 with TRBJ1-1; D unclear. Germline-derived CDR1 and CDR2 are LNHDA and SQIVND (reference sequence). Deletions cut 7 bases from V and 5 bases from J, with 17 bases between. The CDR3 has 14 amino acids. CDR3 sequence: CASTGSGRRTEAFF. In nucleotides, the CDR3 is TGTGCCAGTACCGGGTCCGGGAGACGGACTGAAGCTTTCTTT. Together with reference TRBV19 and TRBJ1-1, the CDR3 gives the full variable domain: DGGITQSPKYLFRKEGQNVTLSCEQNLNHDAMYWYRQDPGQGLRLIYYSQIVNDFQKGDIAEGYSVSREKKESFPLTVTSAQKNPTAFYLCASTGSGRRTEAFFGQGTRLTVV.

This clone was detected a few times. The chain has TRBV7-2 and TRBJ1-2; D is ambiguous. CDR3 length: 14 amino acids. The V end was cut by 5 bases, the J end by 5 bases, with 15 bases between. Germline V gene lookup returns CDR1 SGHTA and CDR2 FQGNSA. CDR3 coding DNA: TGTGCCAGCAGCGCGGGGTCTGACGCTTATGGCTACACCTTC. Its translation is CASSAGSDAYGYTF.

The V call is TRBV28, the J call TRBJ2-2; 8 positions agree with TRBD2. The length of the CDR3 is 14 residues. Germline CDR1 and CDR2: MDHEN and SYDVKM. V was pared by 6 bases and J by 1 base, with 1 base of the junction left unmatched. Written as DNA, the CDR3 is TGTGCCAGCAGCCGGGGGGGGAACACCGGGGAGCTGTTTTTT. Translating gives CASSRGGNTGELFF.

The J gene is TRBJ1-2, the V gene TRBV19; 8 bases line up with TRBD1. The J segment lost 8 bases and the V segment lost 6 bases, leaving 14 bases of the junction unmatched. CDR1 is LNHDA, CDR2 SQIVND, per germline (reference sequence). There are 15 residues in the CDR3. In DNA, the CDR3 is TGTGCCAGTAGGACACCGGGACAGGCCCACGGCGGCTACACCTTC. This gives the protein CASRTPGQAHGGYTF. Variable domain in full (rest from reference TRBV19 and TRBJ1-2): DGGITQSPKYLFRKEGQNVTLSCEQNLNHDAMYWYRQDPGQGLRLIYYSQIVNDFQKGDIAEGYSVSREKKESFPLTVTSAQKNPTAFYLCASRTPGQAHGGYTFGSGTRLTVV.

The rearrangement joins TRBV7-2 to TRBJ1-6, with TRBD1 identical over 7 bases. The CDR3 runs to 17 residues. V lost 0 bases to trimming and J lost 3 bases; unmatched junction nucleotides: 5. The germline V gene encodes CDR1 SGHTA and CDR2 FQGNSA. DNA for the CDR3: TGTGCCAGCAGCTTAGCAAGGGGGCCCTTCTATAATTCACCCCTCCACTTT. Translation: CASSLARGPFYNSPLHF.

V usage is TRBV6-5 and J usage is TRBJ1-2; 7 nucleotides agree with TRBD1. This CDR3 contains 13 residues. The trim removed 7 bases at V and 4 bases at J, leaving 6 bases unmatched. CDR1 is MNHEY, CDR2 SVGAGI, per germline. The CDR3 sequence: CASTTGESYGYTF. CDR3 bases: TGTGCCAGCACCACAGGGGAGAGCTATGGCTACACCTTC.

The chain carries TRBV7-8 and TRBJ1-6; D might be TRBD1 (6 bases). The germline CDR1 and CDR2 sequences are SGHVS and FQNEAQ. The CDR3 has 16 residues. Trimming took off 7 bases at V and 6 bases at J, with 19 bases between the two ends. CDR3 residues: CASKGGGAIRNSPLHF. The CDR3 DNA reads TGTGCCAGCAAGGGCGGGGGCGCCATCCGTAATTCACCCCTCCACTTT.

In this sample, this clone turned up a few times. The chain employs TRBV20-1 and TRBJ1-2; D possibly corresponds to TRBD1 (5 bases). The CDR3 is 12 amino acids. Deletions cut 3 bases from V and 4 bases from J, with 9 bases between. Germline CDR1 DFQATT, CDR2 SNEGSKA (reference sequence). In nucleotides, the CDR3 is TGCAGTGCTAGTTCAGGGATCTATGGCTACACCTTC. This encodes CSASSGIYGYTF.

The chain uses TRBV7-9 and TRBJ1-2; 7 bases line up with TRBD1. The germline CDR1 and CDR2 sequences are SEHNR and FQNEAQ (reference sequence). The CDR3 loop spans 16 amino acids. J gave up 4 bases and V 1 base, and 9 bases lay outside the gene matches. The CDR3 sequence is CASSLVGTDYLYGYTF. As DNA, the CDR3 is TGTGCCAGCAGCTTAGTGGGGACAGATTATCTCTATGGCTACACCTTC.

This clone was picked up one time. V and J are TRBV19 and TRBJ1-6, with 8 bases matching TRBD1. Germline CDR1 is LNHDA and CDR2 is SQIVND (reference sequence). The ends lost 2 bases at V and 6 bases at J; junction bases unmatched: 9. This CDR3 spans 17 amino acids. Written as DNA, the CDR3 is TGTGCCAGTAGTATAAGTTCGGGGGGACAGGTTAATTCACCCCTCCACTTT. Its translation: CASSISSGGQVNSPLHF.